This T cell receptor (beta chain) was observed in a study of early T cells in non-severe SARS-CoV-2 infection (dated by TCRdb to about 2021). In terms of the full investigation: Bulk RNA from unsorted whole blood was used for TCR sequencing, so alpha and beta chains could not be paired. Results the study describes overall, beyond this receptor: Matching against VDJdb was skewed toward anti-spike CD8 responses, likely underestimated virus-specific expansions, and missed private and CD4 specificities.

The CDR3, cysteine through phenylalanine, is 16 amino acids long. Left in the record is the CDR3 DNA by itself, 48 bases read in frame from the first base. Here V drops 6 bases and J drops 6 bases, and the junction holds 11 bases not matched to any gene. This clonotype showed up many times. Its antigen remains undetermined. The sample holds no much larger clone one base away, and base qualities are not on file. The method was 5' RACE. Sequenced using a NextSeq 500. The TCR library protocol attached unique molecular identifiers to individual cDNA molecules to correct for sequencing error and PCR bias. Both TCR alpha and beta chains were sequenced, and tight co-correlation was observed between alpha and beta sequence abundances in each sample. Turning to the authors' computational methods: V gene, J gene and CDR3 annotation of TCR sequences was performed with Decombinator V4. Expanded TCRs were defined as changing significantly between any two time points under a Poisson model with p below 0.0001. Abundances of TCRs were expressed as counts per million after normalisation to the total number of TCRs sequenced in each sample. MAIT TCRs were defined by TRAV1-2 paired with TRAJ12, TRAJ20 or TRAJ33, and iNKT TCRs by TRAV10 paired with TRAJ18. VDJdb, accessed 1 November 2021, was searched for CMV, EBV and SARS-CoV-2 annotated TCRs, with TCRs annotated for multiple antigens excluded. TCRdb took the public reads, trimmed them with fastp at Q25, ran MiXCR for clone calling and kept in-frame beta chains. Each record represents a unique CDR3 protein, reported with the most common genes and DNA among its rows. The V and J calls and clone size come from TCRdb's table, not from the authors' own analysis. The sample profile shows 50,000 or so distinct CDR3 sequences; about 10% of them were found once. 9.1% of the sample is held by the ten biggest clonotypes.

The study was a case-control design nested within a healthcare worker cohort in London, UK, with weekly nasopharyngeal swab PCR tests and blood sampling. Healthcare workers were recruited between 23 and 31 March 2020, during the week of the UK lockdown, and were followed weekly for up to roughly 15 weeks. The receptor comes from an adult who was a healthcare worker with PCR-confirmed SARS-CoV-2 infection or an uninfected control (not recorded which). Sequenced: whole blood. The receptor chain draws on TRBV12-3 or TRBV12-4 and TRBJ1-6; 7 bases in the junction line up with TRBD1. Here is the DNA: TGTGCCAGCAGAATGGGGACAGAGACCTTTAATTCACCCCTCCACTTT. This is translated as CASRMGTETFNSPLHF.